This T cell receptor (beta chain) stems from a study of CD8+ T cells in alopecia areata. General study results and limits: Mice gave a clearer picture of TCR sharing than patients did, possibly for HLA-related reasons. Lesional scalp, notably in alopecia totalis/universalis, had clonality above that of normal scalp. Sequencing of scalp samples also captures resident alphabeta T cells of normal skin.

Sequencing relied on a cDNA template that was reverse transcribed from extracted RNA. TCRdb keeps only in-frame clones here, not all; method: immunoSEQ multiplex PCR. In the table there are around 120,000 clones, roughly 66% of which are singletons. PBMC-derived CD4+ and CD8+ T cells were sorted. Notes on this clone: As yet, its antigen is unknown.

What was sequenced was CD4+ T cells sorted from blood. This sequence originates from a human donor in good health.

The CDR3 here is CASSEYTAAGDTLGYTF. The DNA of the CDR3 is TGTGCCAGCAGTGAATATACGGCGGCGGGGGACACGCTCGGCTACACCTTC. The rearrangement joins TRBV25-1 to TRBJ1-2; D possibly corresponds to TRBD1 (6 bases). CDR1 and CDR2 (germline): MGHDK, SYGVNS. The CDR3 spans 17 residues. Trimming took 0 bases from V and 8 from J, leaving 22 bases between them.